This TCR beta chain was recorded in a study of long-term antiretroviral therapy in people with HIV. The run of the v3.0 immunoSEQ assay was at survey level. Some clones are missing from TCRdb's copy, which holds only in-frame ones; the method was immunoSEQ multiplex PCR. This sample carries about 24,000 clones, over 80% of them seen once, and the ten largest clones take more than 12%. At least two post-ART and at least one pre-ART PBMC sample were available for each donor. Before they underwent DNA extraction, samples held roughly 0.9-10 million cryopreserved PBMC. Trimming removed 5 bases from V and 7 bases from J; junction bases left unmatched: 8. Germline V CDR1 and CDR2: SEHNR, FQNEAQ (reference sequence). This CDR3 has 15 residues.

The chain uses TRBV7-9 and TRBJ1-4; 9 bases match TRBD1. This TCR was recovered from a man younger than 40 with HIV. Sequencing used unsorted PBMCs, obtained roughly 4.1 years after starting antiretroviral therapy. The CDR3: CASSPGQGLVEKLFF. The CDR3 DNA reads TGTGCCAGCAGCCCGGGACAGGGTTTAGTTGAAAAACTGTTTTTT.